This T cell receptor beta chain appears in the sequencing data of a study of metastatic and nonmetastatic thyroid tumors (dated by TCRdb to about 2020). In terms of the full investigation: For patients with malignant and with benign thyroid disease, the researchers compared repertoires between peripheral blood samples and tumor or nodule tissue samples. What the research found in general, with its limitations: TCR beta diversity was reported as significantly higher in malignant tumors than in benign nodules, in both blood and tumor samples.

Trimming leaves V shorter by 6 bases and J shorter by 3 bases, with the junction holding 11 bases beyond the gene matches. The CDR3 measures 17 amino acids from cysteine to phenylalanine. Only the CDR3 portion is preserved as DNA: 51 bases, with reading frame beginning at the first base. The germline V gene specifies MDHEN as CDR1 and SYDVKM as CDR2. This clone has just a few counts. No antigen is known for it. Base quality data are lacking; no much larger clone is found one base away. None of the patients had been given any treatment before thyroid surgery. Using T-cell receptor beta sequencing, the study looked back at clinical samples from patients collected from the early 2010s to the late 2010s. The library relied on PCR. The run used an Illumina HiSeq 4000. High-throughput sequencing was used to profile the CDR3 region of the TCR beta-chain in every patient. As for how the authors treated the data: CDR3 differences across clinicopathological groups were used to build a classifier for discriminating distant-metastatic papillary thyroid cancer patients. Repertoire diversity was assessed with the Shannon index, and tumor-blood repertoire similarity with the Morisita-Horn index. TCRdb's own reprocessing of the public reads used fastp at Q25 and MiXCR and kept productive beta chains. TCRdb assigned the V and J calls; the authors' analysis was not used. The sample records thousands of clones, roughly 27% of which are singletons. The ten largest clonotypes hold 11% of the sample.

This receptor was obtained from a male donor with papillary thyroid cancer or a benign thyroid nodule (not recorded which). Some clones in this sample may be carry-over from other donors' samples. The chain links TRBV28 with TRBJ2-1; 10 bases in between match TRBD2. Sequences were obtained from adjacent normal tissue. The CDR3 region has the sequence CASSLRLAGGYYNEQFF. The nucleotides read TGTGCCAGCAGCCTACGACTAGCGGGTGGTTACTACAATGAGCAGTTCTTC. The reference TRBV28 and TRBJ2-1 proteins fill in what lies around the CDR3, so the full variable domain reads DVKVTQSSRYLVKRTGEKVFLECVQDMDHENMFWYRQDPGLGLRLIYFSYDVKMKEKGDIPEGYSVSREKKERFSLILESASTNQTSMYLCASSLRLAGGYYNEQFFGPGTRLTVL.